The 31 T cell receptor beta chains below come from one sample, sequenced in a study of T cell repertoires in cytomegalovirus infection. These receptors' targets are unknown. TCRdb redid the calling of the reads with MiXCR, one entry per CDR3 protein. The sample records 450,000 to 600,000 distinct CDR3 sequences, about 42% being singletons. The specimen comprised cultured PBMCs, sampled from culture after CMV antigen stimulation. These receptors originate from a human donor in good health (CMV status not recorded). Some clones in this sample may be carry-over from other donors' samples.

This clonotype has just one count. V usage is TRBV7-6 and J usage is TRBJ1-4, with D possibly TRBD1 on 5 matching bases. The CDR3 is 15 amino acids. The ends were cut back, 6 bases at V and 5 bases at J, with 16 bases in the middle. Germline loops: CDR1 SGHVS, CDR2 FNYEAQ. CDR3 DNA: TGTGCCAGCAGGGGACGGTGCAGATCGAATGAAAAACTGTTTTTT. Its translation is CASRGRCRSNEKLFF.

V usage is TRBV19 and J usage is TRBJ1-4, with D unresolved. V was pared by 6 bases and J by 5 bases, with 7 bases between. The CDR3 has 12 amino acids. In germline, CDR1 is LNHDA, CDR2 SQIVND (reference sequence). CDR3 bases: TGTGCCAGTAGCGTAAGAAATGAAAAACTGTTTTTT. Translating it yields CASSVRNEKLFF.

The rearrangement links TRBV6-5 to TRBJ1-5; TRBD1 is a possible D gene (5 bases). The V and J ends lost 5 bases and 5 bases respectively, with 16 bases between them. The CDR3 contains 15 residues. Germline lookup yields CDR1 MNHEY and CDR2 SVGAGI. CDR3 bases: TGTGCCAGCAGTCCCCGCCCGGGGGGGGATCAGCCCCAGCATTTT. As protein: CASSPRPGGDQPQHF.

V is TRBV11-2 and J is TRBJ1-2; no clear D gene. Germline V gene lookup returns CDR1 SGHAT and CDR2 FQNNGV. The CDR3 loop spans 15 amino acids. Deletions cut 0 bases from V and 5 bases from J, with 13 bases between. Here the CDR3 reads CASSLDMDGLYGYTF. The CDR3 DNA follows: TGTGCCAGCAGCTTAGATATGGATGGCCTTTATGGCTACACCTTC.

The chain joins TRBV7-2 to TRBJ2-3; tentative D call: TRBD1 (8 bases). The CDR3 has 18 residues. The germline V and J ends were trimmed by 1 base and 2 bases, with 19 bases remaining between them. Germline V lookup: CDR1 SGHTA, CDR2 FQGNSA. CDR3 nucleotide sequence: TGTGCCAGCAGCTTAGAGACGACAGGGGAGGGACCCACAGATACGCAGTATTTT. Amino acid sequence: CASSLETTGEGPTDTQYF.

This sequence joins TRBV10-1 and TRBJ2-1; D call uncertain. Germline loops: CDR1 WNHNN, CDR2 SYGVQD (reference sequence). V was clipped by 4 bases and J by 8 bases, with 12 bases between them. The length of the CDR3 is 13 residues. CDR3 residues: CASSVSAVDEQFF. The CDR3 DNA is TGCGCCAGCAGTGTTTCTGCGGTGGATGAGCAGTTCTTC.

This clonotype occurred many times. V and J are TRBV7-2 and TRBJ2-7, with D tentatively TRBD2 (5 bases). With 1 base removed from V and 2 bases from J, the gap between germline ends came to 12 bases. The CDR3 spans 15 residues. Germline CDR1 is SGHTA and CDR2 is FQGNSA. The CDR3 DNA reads TGTGCCAGCAGCTTAGGCTCGGACTGGACCTACGAGCAGTACTTC. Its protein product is CASSLGSDWTYEQYF.

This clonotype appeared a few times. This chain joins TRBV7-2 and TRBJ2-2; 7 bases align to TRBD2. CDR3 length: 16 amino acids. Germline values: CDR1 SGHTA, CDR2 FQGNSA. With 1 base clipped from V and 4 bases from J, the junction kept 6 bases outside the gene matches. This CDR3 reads CASSLVRSGGTGELFF. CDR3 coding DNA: TGTGCCAGCAGCTTAGTACGCTCGGGGGGCACCGGGGAGCTGTTTTTT.

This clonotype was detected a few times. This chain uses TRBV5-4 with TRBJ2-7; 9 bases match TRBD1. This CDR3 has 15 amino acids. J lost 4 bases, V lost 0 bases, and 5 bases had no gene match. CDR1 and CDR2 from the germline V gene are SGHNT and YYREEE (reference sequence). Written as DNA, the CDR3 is TGTGCCAGCAGCTTGGGGGACAGGGTACTATACGAGCAGTACTTC. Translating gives CASSLGDRVLYEQYF. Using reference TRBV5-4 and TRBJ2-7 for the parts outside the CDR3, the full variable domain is ETGVTQSPTHLIKTRGQQVTLRCSSQSGHNTVSWYQQALGQGPQFIFQYYREEENGRGNFPPRFSGLQFPNYSSELNVNALELDDSALYLCASSLGDRVLYEQYFGPGTRLTVT.

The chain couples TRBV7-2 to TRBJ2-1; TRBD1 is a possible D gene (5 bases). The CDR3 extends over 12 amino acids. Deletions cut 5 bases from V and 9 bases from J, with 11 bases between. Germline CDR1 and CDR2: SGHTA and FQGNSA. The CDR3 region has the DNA TGTGCCAGCAGCCTTTGGGGCGGTGAGCAGTTCTTC. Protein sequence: CASSLWGGEQFF. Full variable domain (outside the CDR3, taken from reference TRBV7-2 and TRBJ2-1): GAGVSQSPSNKVTEKGKDVELRCDPISGHTALYWYRQSLGQGLEFLIYFQGNSAPDKSGLPSDRFSAERTGGSVSTLTIQRTQQEDSAVYLCASSLWGGEQFFGPGTRLTVL.

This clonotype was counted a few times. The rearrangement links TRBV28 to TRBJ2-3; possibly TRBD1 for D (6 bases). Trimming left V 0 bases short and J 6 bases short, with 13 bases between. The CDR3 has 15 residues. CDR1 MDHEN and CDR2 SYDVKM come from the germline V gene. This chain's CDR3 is CASSLWGQGPDTQYF. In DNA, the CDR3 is TGTGCCAGCAGTTTATGGGGGCAGGGGCCCGATACGCAGTATTTT.

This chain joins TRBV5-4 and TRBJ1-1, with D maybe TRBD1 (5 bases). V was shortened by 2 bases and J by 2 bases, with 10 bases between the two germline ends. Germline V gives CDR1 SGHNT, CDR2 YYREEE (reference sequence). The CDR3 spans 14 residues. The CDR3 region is CASSFDSYNTEAFF. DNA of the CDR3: TGTGCCAGCAGCTTCGACAGCTATAACACTGAAGCTTTCTTT.

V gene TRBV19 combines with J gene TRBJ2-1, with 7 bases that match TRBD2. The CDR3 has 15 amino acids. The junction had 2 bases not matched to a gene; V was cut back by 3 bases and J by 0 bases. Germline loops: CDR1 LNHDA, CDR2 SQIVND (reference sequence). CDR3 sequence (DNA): TGTGCCAGTAGTATTCTAGCGGACTCCTACAATGAGCAGTTCTTC. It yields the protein CASSILADSYNEQFF.

The CDR3 loop reads CASSSGTGSQPQHF. CDR3 coding DNA: TGTGCCAGCAGCTCCGGGACAGGGAGTCAGCCCCAGCATTTT. The rearrangement joins TRBV7-2 to TRBJ1-5; 9 nucleotides match TRBD1. V lost 4 bases and J lost 6; bases outside the gene matches: 4. Germline CDR1 reads SGHTA; CDR2 reads FQGNSA. The CDR3 has 14 residues.

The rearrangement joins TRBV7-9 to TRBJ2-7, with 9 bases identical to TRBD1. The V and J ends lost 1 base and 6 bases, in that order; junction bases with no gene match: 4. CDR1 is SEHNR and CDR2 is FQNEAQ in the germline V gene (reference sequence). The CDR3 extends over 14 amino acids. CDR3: CASSLGGQGREQYF. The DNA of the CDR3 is TGTGCCAGCAGCTTAGGGGGACAGGGTCGCGAGCAGTACTTC.

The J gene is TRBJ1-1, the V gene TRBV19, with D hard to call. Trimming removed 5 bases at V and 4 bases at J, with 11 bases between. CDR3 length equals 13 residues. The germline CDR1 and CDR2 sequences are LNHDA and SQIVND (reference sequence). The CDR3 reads CASSGPRGTEAFF. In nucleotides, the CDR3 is TGTGCCAGTAGTGGTCCTCGTGGCACTGAAGCTTTCTTT.

In nucleotides, the CDR3 is TGTGCCAGCTCACCTGGGATTTTTGGACAAGGGGGTAGTCAGCCCCAGCATTTT. Its protein product is CASSPGIFGQGGSQPQHF. The gene calls are TRBV18 and TRBJ1-5, with a weak D call TRBD1 (6 bases). Germline CDR1 reads KGHSH; CDR2 reads LQKENI. Trimming removed 3 bases at V and 6 bases at J, with 24 bases between. The CDR3 sequence is 18 residues long.

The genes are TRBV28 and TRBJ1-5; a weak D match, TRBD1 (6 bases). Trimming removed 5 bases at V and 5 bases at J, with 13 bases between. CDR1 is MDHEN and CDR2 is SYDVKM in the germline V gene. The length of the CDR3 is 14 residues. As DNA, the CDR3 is TGTGCCAGCAGTCCATACAGGGAGGATCAGCCCCAGCATTTT. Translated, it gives CASSPYREDQPQHF.

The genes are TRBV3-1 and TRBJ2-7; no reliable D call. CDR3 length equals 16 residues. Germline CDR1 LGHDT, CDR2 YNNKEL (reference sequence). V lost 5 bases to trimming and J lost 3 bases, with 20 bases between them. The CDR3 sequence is CASSSTKSGRFYEQYF. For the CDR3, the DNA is TGTGCCAGCAGCTCAACCAAGTCCGGGCGTTTCTACGAGCAGTACTTC.

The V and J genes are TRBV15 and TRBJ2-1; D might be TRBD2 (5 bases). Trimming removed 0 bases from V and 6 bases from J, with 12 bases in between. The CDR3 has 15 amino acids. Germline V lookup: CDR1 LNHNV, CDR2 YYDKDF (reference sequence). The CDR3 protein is CATSRDRRSVNEQFF. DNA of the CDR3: TGTGCCACCAGCAGAGATCGGAGGAGCGTCAATGAGCAGTTCTTC.

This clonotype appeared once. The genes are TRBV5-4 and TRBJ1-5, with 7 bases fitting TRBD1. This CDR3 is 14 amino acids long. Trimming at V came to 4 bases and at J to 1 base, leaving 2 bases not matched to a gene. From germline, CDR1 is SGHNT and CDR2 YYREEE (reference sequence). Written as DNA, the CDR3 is TGTGCCAGCAGCAACAGGGGAAGCAATCAGCCCCAGCATTTT. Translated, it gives CASSNRGSNQPQHF.

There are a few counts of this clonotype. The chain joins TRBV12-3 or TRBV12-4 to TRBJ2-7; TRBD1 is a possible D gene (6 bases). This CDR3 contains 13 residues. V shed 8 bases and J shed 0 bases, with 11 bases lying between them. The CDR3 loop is CASGRDTSYEQYF. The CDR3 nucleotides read TGTGCCAGCGGACGGGACACCTCCTACGAGCAGTACTTC.

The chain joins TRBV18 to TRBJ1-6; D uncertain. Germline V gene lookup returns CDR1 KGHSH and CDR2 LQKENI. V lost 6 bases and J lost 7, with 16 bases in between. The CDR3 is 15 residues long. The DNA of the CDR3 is TGTGCCAGCTCCACCCCCCGGGGAGGAAATTCACCCCTCCACTTT. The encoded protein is CASSTPRGGNSPLHF.

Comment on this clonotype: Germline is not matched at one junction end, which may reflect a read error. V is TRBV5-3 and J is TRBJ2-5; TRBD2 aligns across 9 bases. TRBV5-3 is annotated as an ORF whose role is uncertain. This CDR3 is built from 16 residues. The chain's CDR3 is CASSLGGGRAYETQYF. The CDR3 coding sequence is TGTGCCAGCAGCTTAGGGGGCGGGAGGGCCTATGAGACCCAGTACTTC.

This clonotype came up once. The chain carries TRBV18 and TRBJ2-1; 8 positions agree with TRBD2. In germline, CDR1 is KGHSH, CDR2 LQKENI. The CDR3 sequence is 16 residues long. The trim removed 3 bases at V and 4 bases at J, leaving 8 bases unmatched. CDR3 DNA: TGTGCCAGCTCACCCTTTCGGTCTAGCGGGTACAATGAGCAGTTCTTC. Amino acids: CASSPFRSSGYNEQFF.

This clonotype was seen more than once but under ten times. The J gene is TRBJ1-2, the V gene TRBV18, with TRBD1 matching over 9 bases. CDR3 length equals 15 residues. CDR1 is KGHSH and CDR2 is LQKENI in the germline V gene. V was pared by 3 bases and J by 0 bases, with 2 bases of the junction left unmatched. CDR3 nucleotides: TGTGCCAGCTCACCCGGGACAGGGACTAACTATGGCTACACCTTC. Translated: CASSPGTGTNYGYTF.

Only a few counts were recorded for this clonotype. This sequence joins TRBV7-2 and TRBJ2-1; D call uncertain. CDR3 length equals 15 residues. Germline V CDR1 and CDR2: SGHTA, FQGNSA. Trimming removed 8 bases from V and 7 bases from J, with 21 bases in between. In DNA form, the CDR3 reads TGTGCCAGCTCCATTGCGCCAGCACCCCAAAATGAGCAGTTCTTC. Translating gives CASSIAPAPQNEQFF.

CDR3 loop: CASSYRWDGDEQYF. The CDR3 DNA sequence: TGTGCCAGCAGTTACCGCTGGGACGGAGACGAGCAGTACTTC. V gene TRBV7-2 combines with J gene TRBJ2-7; either TRBD1 or TRBD2 may fit D (5 bases each). The CDR3 totals 14 residues. The V gene lost 6 bases and the J gene lost 5 bases, with 17 bases spanning the gap. Germline CDR1 reads SGHTA; CDR2 reads FQGNSA.

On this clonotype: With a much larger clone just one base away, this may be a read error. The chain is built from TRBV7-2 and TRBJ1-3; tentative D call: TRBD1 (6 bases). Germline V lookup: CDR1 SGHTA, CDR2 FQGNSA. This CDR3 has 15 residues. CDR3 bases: TGTGCCAGCATCTTAAGGACAGTCTCTGGAAACACCATATATTTT. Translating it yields CASILRTVSGNTIYF.

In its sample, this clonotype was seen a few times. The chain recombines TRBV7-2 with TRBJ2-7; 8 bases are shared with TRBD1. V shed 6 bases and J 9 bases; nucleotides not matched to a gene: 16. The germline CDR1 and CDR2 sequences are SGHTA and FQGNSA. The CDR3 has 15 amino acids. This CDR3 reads CASRPTRGTGLGQYF. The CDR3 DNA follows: TGTGCCAGCAGACCGACCCGAGGGACAGGATTAGGGCAGTACTTC. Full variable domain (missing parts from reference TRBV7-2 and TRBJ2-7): GAGVSQSPSNKVTEKGKDVELRCDPISGHTALYWYRQSLGQGLEFLIYFQGNSAPDKSGLPSDRFSAERTGGSVSTLTIQRTQQEDSAVYLCASRPTRGTGLGQYFGPGTRLTVT.

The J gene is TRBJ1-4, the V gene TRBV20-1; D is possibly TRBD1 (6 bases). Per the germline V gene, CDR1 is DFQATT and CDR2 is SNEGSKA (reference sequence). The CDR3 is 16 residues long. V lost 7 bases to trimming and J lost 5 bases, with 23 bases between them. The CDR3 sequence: CSDPDSRLEGNEKLFF. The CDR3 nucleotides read TGCAGTGACCCGGACAGCCGACTGGAGGGGAATGAAAAACTGTTTTTT.